The sequence of this T cell receptor (beta chain) was determined in a study of T-cell reconstitution after alpha-beta-depleted transplantation in children. Unique molecular identifiers were incorporated into the prepared TCRbeta library. From the PCR reads, TCRdb called clonotypes with MiXCR, one entry per CDR3 protein. The sample shows 170,000 or so distinct CDR3 sequences, about 6.4% of them seen only once. This clonotype occurred many times. The junction had 9 bases not matched to a gene; V was cut back by 2 bases and J by 2 bases. The germline gives CDR1 SGHAT, CDR2 FQNNGV. The CDR3 runs to 18 residues.

This chain joins TRBV11-2 and TRBJ2-2, with 9 bases that match TRBD1. The sequencing used PBMCs from the stem cell graft donor, collected from the stem cell graft. The source is a human donor who donated a stem cell graft to a child with Wiskott-Aldrich syndrome. CDR3 in DNA: TGTGCCAGCAGCTTATGGGACAGGGTTGGCCGAAACACCGGGGAGCTGTTTTTT. Protein: CASSLWDRVGRNTGELFF.